This T cell receptor (beta chain) was sequenced in a study of T cells after posttransplantation cyclophosphamide. Overall study results and limits: After PTCy, TRB diversity resembled that of CNI/methotrexate controls. Blood and skin or GI T cell repertoires showed limited TRB overlap. Donor CD8+ memory clones often dominated recipient blood repertoires at later times.

Trimming pared 4 bases from V and 1 base from J, leaving 10 bases between. CDR1 and CDR2 (germline): SQVTM, ANQGSEA. The CDR3 contains 13 residues. This clone was counted ten times or more. Its matching antigen is unknown. Cyclophosphamide on days +3 and +4 followed busulfan-fludarabine conditioning and a marrow graft. TCRdb's copy holds only in-frame clones and misses some; the assay was immunoSEQ multiplex PCR. The sample shows more than 8,500 clones, none of them appearing just once. The V gene is TRBV29-1, the J gene TRBJ1-2; no clear D. Material: PBMCs, obtained less than 370 days after allogeneic stem cell transplant with posttransplant cyclophosphamide. The clonotype originates from a male patient aged 45 to 59 who received an allogeneic stem cell transplant from a related donor and was CMV-positive. Some T cells may possibly be graft donor cells. The CDR3 bases are TGCAGCGTTGTTGGCCTCTTTAACTATGGCTACACCTTC. Protein product: CSVVGLFNYGYTF.